These 4 T cell receptor beta chains were all obtained from the same sample, sequenced in a study of T cells after posttransplantation cyclophosphamide. TCRdb keeps only in-frame clones here, not all; method: immunoSEQ multiplex PCR. The table includes tens of thousands of clones, about three quarters detected once. Cyclophosphamide on days +3 and +4 followed busulfan-fludarabine conditioning and a marrow graft. Sequenced here: CD4+ T cells sorted from blood, sampled 1,700 to 2,000 days after a stem cell transplant with posttransplant cyclophosphamide. These receptors came from a female patient in her thirties or forties who received an allogeneic stem cell transplant from a related donor, was CMV-positive, and had no GVHD. Some of the T cells may derive from the graft donor.

J is TRBJ1-4 and V is TRBV5-6; 8 bases fit TRBD1. The CDR3 has 15 amino acids. CDR1 SGHDT and CDR2 YYEEEE come from the germline V gene. The trim removed 3 bases at V and 4 bases at J, leaving 5 bases unmatched. The CDR3 reads CASSYRQGINEKLFF. The CDR3 coding sequence is TGTGCCAGCAGCTACCGACAGGGGATTAATGAAAAACTGTTTTTT.

The chain couples TRBV4-2 to TRBJ2-7, with 10 bases identical to TRBD2. V shed 4 bases, J shed 2 bases, and the junction held 5 bases outside the gene matches. The CDR3 extends over 15 amino acids. Germline V CDR1 and CDR2: LGHNA, YNFKEQ. The CDR3 reads CASSPERGGPYEQYF. As DNA, the CDR3 is TGTGCCAGCAGCCCCGAGCGGGGGGGCCCCTACGAGCAGTACTTC.

This chain connects TRBV19 to TRBJ2-2; TRBD1 might be the D (6 bases). The CDR3 consists of 16 residues. Trimming took off 5 bases at V and 2 bases at J, with 15 bases between the two ends. Germline assignment: CDR1 LNHDA and CDR2 SQIVND (reference sequence). DNA for the CDR3: TGTGCCAGTAGTCCTTTGGGCAGGGGAAACACCGGGGAGCTGTTTTTT. Translation gives CASSPLGRGNTGELFF.

This clone was observed a handful of times. The rearrangement uses TRBV11-3 and TRBJ2-2; a possible D gene is TRBD1 (6 bases). The ends were cut back, 5 bases at V and 3 bases at J, with 7 bases in the middle. The V gene's germline CDR1 is SGHNT and CDR2 YENEEA. CDR3 length: 13 amino acids. CDR3 sequence reads: CASSPGDTGELFF. The CDR3, as DNA: TGTGCCAGCAGCCCAGGGGACACCGGGGAGCTGTTTTTT. Using reference TRBV11-3 and TRBJ2-2 for the parts outside the CDR3, the full variable domain is EAGVVQSPRYKIIEKKQPVAFWCNPISGHNTLYWYLQNLGQGPELLIRYENEEAVDDSQLPKDRFSAERLKGVDSTLKIQPAELGDSAVYLCASSPGDTGELFFGEGSRLTVL.